The entry that follows covers one TCR beta chain sequence. This table comes from immunoSEQ multiplex PCR, and its TCRdb copy is limited to in-frame clones, with some not included. The sample holds roughly 89,000 clones, around 84% seen once. The data were obtained in a study of OX40 agonist ivuxolimab in advanced cancers. The source is an adult with an advanced solid tumor such as melanoma, head and neck, liver or kidney cancer. Sequencing was performed on CD4+ or CD8+ T cells sorted from blood, taken in a trial of the OX40 agonist ivuxolimab.

The CDR3 region is CAWSVTQGVGYTF. Here the CDR3 DNA reads TGTGCCTGGAGTGTAACGCAAGGGGTGGGCTACACCTTC. The gene calls are TRBV30 and TRBJ1-2, with D perhaps TRBD1 (5 bases). There are 13 residues in the CDR3. The germline V and J ends were trimmed by 0 bases and 8 bases, with 13 bases remaining between them. Germline-derived CDR1 and CDR2 are GTSNPN and SVGIG (reference sequence).